A selection of T cell receptor beta chains follows, all from one sample in a study of early stage breast cancer tumors. TCRdb's table, derived via immunoSEQ multiplex PCR, lists solely in-frame clones and lacks some. The repertoire holds some 25,000 clones, with about 67% as singletons. The sample consisted of breast tumor tissue. The receptors come from a person between 55 and 70 years old with breast cancer. Both conserved end residues are part of each CDR3. The D gene is left open where the match is weak. Size is omitted from some rows. Given values are once, few, many or a class for expanded clones.

D | size | J | V | length | DNA | CDR3
TRBD1 | . | TRBJ2-5 | TRBV6-5 | 13 | TGTGCCAGCAGTTACTGGGACAGGGAGACCCAGTACTTC | CASSYWDRETQYF
. | . | TRBJ2-1 | TRBV12-2 | 15 | TGTGCAAGTCGTTTTGGGGGAGGGCCCAGTGATGAGCAGTTCTTC | CASRFGGGPSDEQFF
. | few | TRBJ1-4 | TRBV29-1 | 14 | TGCAGCGTGGGGGCGAGGGGAACTAATGAAAAACTGTTTTTT | CSVGARGTNEKLFF
TRBD2 | . | TRBJ2-3 | TRBV30 | 16 | TGTGCCTGGAGTGTACCGGGACTAGCGGGATTTGGTACGCAGTATTTT | CAWSVPGLAGFGTQYF
TRBD2 | few | TRBJ2-5 | TRBV9 | 16 | TGTGCCAGCAGCGTCAGCGTTAGCGGGACTTTAAAGACCCAGTACTTC | CASSVSVSGTLKTQYF
TRBD1 | . | TRBJ1-2 | TRBV27 | 14 | TGTGCCAGCTTCGAGGACAGGAATACGGAAGGCTACACCTTC | CASFEDRNTEGYTF
. | . | TRBJ2-3 | TRBV18 | 13 | TGTGCCAGCTCAGAGTCTGGGCCAGATACGCAGTATTTT | CASSESGPDTQYF
TRBD1 | . | TRBJ1-1 | TRBV30 | 13 | TGTGCCTGCCCCGGGACAGCCTTTTTAGGGGCTTTCTTT | CACPGTAFLGAFF
. | . | TRBJ2-7 | TRBV6-5 | 15 | TGTGCCAGCAGTTACTCCCCAGGGTCATGGTACGAGCAGTACTTC | CASSYSPGSWYEQYF
TRBD2 | . | TRBJ2-2 | TRBV6-6 | 16 | TGTGCCAGCAGTGACTCGGGTAGCGGGAGACTCGGGGAGCTGTTTTTT | CASSDSGSGRLGELFF
. | . | TRBJ2-5 | TRBV7-9 | 14 | TGTGCCAGCAGCATACCGGGACAACAAGAGACCCAGTACTTC | CASSIPGQQETQYF
TRBD1 | . | TRBJ1-4 | TRBV27 | 14 | TGTGCCAGCAGTCCCCGACAGGGGGTCGAAAAACTGTTTTTT | CASSPRQGVEKLFF
TRBD2 | . | TRBJ2-5 | TRBV15 | 17 | TGTGCCACCAGCAGATCCCGGACTAGCGGTACCCAAGAGACCCAGTACTTC | CATSRSRTSGTQETQYF
TRBD1 | . | TRBJ2-7 | TRBV19 | 16 | TGTGCCAGTAGTCCCTGGGACAGGGTGAGCTCCTACGAGCAGTACTTC | CASSPWDRVSSYEQYF
TRBD1 | few | TRBJ1-4 | TRBV30 | 13 | TGTGCCGGGGGACAGGGGCAGGGTGAAAAACTGTTTTTT | CAGGQGQGEKLFF
TRBD2 | . | TRBJ2-2 | TRBV7-3 | 16 | TGTGCCAGCAGTCAGGGACTAGCGGGAGCCACCGGGGAGCTGTTTTTT | CASSQGLAGATGELFF
. | few | TRBJ2-1 | TRBV29-1 | 15 | TGCAGCGTTGGGTCCGGAGGGGCGGGAAACAATGAGCAGTTCTTC | CSVGSGGAGNNEQFF
TRBD1 | few | TRBJ2-7 | TRBV4-3 | 14 | TGCGCCAGCAGCCAAGAGACAGGGTACCACGAGCAGTACTTC | CASSQETGYHEQYF
TRBD1 | . | TRBJ2-7 | TRBV4-3 | 15 | TGCGCCAGCAGCCAAGGCCGCAGGGGGCTCTACGAGCAGTACTTC | CASSQGRRGLYEQYF
TRBD1 | . | TRBJ1-5 | TRBV6-5 | 14 | TGTGCCAGCAGACGAGACAGGGGTGGTCAGCCCCAGCATTTT | CASRRDRGGQPQHF
TRBD2 | . | TRBJ2-3 | TRBV5-4 | 15 | TGTGCCAGCCGCCCGGGACTAGCGGGGGGAGATACGCAGTATTTT | CASRPGLAGGDTQYF
TRBD1 | few | TRBJ1-5 | TRBV28 | 13 | TGTGCCAGCTTGGGGACAGCGAATCAGCCCCAGCATTTT | CASLGTANQPQHF
TRBD1 | . | TRBJ2-3 | TRBV13 | 15 | TGTGCCAGCACCAGAGGGGGCGCGGAGACAGATACGCAGTATTTT | CASTRGGAETDTQYF
TRBD2 | . | TRBJ2-3 | TRBV7-2 | 17 | TGTGCCAGCAGCTTAGCAGGGCTAGCGGGAATAACAGATACGCAGTATTTT | CASSLAGLAGITDTQYF
. | . | TRBJ1-1 | TRBV5-1 | 15 | TGCGCCAGCAGCTTGGGACAGGCCCCGTCCGCTGAAGCTTTCTTT | CASSLGQAPSAEAFF
. | many | TRBJ1-2 | TRBV9 | 14 | TGTGCCAGCAGCGTAGAATCAGGGAACTATGGCTACACCTTC | CASSVESGNYGYTF
TRBD1 | . | TRBJ1-2 | TRBV4-2 | 19 | TGTGCCAGCAGCCAAGCCACCGACCAATGGGACAGGGCTAACTATGGCTACACCTTC | CASSQATDQWDRANYGYTF
TRBD2 | . | TRBJ2-7 | TRBV10-3 | 19 | TGTGCCATCAGTAAACTCCGGGAACTACTAGCGGGAGGGCACGGCGAGCAGTACTTC | CAISKLRELLAGGHGEQYF
. | . | TRBJ2-7 | TRBV13 | 15 | TGTGCCAGCAGCTTAGGAGGGACATACACCTACGAGCAGTACTTC | CASSLGGTYTYEQYF
TRBD1 | . | TRBJ2-7 | TRBV5-4 | 15 | TGTGCCAGCAGCACCCTTGGGACAGGGGGCTACGAGCAGTACTTC | CASSTLGTGGYEQYF
TRBD2 | . | TRBJ2-3 | TRBV11-3 | 19 | TGTGCCAGCAGCTCAGGCACTAGCGGGAGGGAAAGGGCCACAGATACGCAGTATTTT | CASSSGTSGRERATDTQYF
TRBD2 | few | TRBJ2-1 | TRBV7-2 | 16 | TGTGCCAGCAGCTTAGTTATGGCGGGAGGTTTCGATGAGCAGTTCTTC | CASSLVMAGGFDEQFF
. | . | TRBJ1-5 | TRBV21-1 | 17 | TGTGCCAGCAGCACCGCCCATAGGACAGATCGCAATCAGCCCCAGCATTTT | CASSTAHRTDRNQPQHF
. | . | TRBJ2-1 | TRBV19 | 12 | TGTGCCAGTAGCCCTAATTACAATGAGCAGTTCTTC | CASSPNYNEQFF
. | once | TRBJ1-1 | TRBV30 | 14 | TGTGCCTGGCGAAAGACGGACATGAACACTGAAGCTTTCTTT | CAWRKTDMNTEAFF
TRBD1 | . | TRBJ2-6 | TRBV5-1 | 17 | TGCGCCAGCAGCTCGCGGACAGGTACCTCTGGGGCCAACGTCCTGACTTTC | CASSSRTGTSGANVLTF
TRBD1 | . | TRBJ1-5 | TRBV27 | 16 | TGTGCCAGCAGCCGGACAGGGGGTGAAGGCAATCAGCCCCAGCATTTT | CASSRTGGEGNQPQHF
TRBD2 | . | TRBJ2-5 | TRBV5-1 | 16 | TGCGCCAGCAGCTTGACGGCTAGCGGATCCCAAGAGACCCAGTACTTC | CASSLTASGSQETQYF
. | medium-sized | TRBJ2-3 | TRBV19 | 14 | TGTGCCAGCCTAGTTCCCCTGGCCCCAGATACGCAGTATTTT | CASLVPLAPDTQYF
TRBD2 | . | TRBJ2-1 | TRBV9 | 16 | TGTGCCAGCAGCGACCTTAGCGGGAGTACCCTGAATGAGCAGTTCTTC | CASSDLSGSTLNEQFF
. | . | TRBJ2-7 | TRBV6-1 | 15 | TGTGCCAGCAGTGGGTGGGCTAAGGGGGACTACGAGCAGTACTTC | CASSGWAKGDYEQYF
. | . | TRBJ2-1 | TRBV7-6 | 21 | TGTGCCAGCAGCTGGACGGTCTTGACAGGCTCTCGCCTAAGCTCCTACAATGAGCAGTTCTTC | CASSWTVLTGSRLSSYNEQFF
TRBD1 | . | TRBJ1-1 | TRBV19 | 15 | TGTGCCAGTAGTGCGGAGGGGGCTCGGGGCACTGAAGCTTTCTTT | CASSAEGARGTEAFF
. | . | TRBJ2-1 | TRBV4-2 | 12 | TGTGCCAGCAGCCAAGAACAGTTTGAGCAGTTCTTC | CASSQEQFEQFF
TRBD1 | few | TRBJ2-7 | TRBV5-4 | 14 | TGTGCCAGCAGCTTTGGACAGGGGGCGGCCGAGCAGTACTTC | CASSFGQGAAEQYF
. | . | TRBJ2-1 | TRBV30 | 13 | TGTGCCTGGAATAGGGGCTCCTACAATGAGCAGTTCTTC | CAWNRGSYNEQFF
. | few | TRBJ1-2 | TRBV12-5 | 15 | TGTGCTAGTGGTTTAGTTCCCGTAAGCCCTAGTGGCTACACCTTC | CASGLVPVSPSGYTF
TRBD1 | . | TRBJ2-6 | TRBV9 | 18 | TGTGCCAGCAGCAAGGGGGCAGGGGGTCCCACTGGGGCCAACGTCCTGACTTTC | CASSKGAGGPTGANVLTF
TRBD1 | . | TRBJ2-5 | TRBV10-3 | 15 | TGTGCCATCAGCCGGGACAGGGGGTTACAAGAGACCCAGTACTTC | CAISRDRGLQETQYF
. | . | TRBJ1-1 | TRBV5-7 | 15 | TGTGCCAGCAGCTTGCCCCAGGGTTGGGTCACTGAAGCTTTCTTT | CASSLPQGWVTEAFF
. | . | TRBJ2-2 | TRBV4-3 | 16 | TGCGCCAGCAGCCAAGATCAGTCCGCCCTTGTTGGGGAGCTGTTTTTT | CASSQDQSALVGELFF
. | . | TRBJ2-2 | TRBV7-6 | 15 | TGTGCCAGCAGCTTTGGCGGGACGAACACCGGGGAGCTGTTTTTT | CASSFGGTNTGELFF
. | . | TRBJ1-4 | TRBV7-9 | 16 | TGTGCCAGCAGCTCGCCAAGGGCAGGGAGGGGAGAAAAACTGTTTTTT | CASSSPRAGRGEKLFF
TRBD1 | . | TRBJ1-2 | TRBV6-6 | 14 | TGTGCCAGCAGTTACAGGCCAGGGGGCTTTGGCTACACCTTC | CASSYRPGGFGYTF
TRBD1 | . | TRBJ2-1 | TRBV6-5 | 15 | TGTGCCAGCAGCCCCGGACAGGGGTCCTACAATGAGCAGTTCTTC | CASSPGQGSYNEQFF
. | . | TRBJ2-1 | TRBV4-3 | 14 | TGCGCCAGCAGCCATATACTGGGAGGAACTGAGCAGTTCTTC | CASSHILGGTEQFF
TRBD1 | . | TRBJ2-7 | TRBV2 | 14 | TGTGCCAGCAGTGACCGACAGGGGTCGGACGAGCAGTACTTC | CASSDRQGSDEQYF
TRBD2 | . | TRBJ2-3 | TRBV5-4 | 14 | TGTGCTACAAAGGCGGGGGGGGCCACAGATACGCAGTATTTT | CATKAGGATDTQYF
. | . | TRBJ2-7 | TRBV7-9 | 15 | TGTGCCAGCAGCCACCGGACACCCTCCTCATACGAGCAGTACTTC | CASSHRTPSSYEQYF
. | few | TRBJ2-2 | TRBV7-3 | 12 | TGTGCCAGCAGCGCCGAGTTGGGGGAGCTGTTTTTT | CASSAELGELFF